The rows below give T cell receptor beta chains drawn from one sample of a study. The repertoire was sequenced with immunoSEQ multiplex PCR; TCRdb's copy has only in-frame clones and lacks some. The sample has approximately 50,000 clones, 80% to 95% seen once. The source material was PBMCs. The receptors here all came from a man aged 40-49 years with rheumatoid arthritis. CDR3s include the opening cysteine and the closing phenylalanine or tryptophan. A D gene is named only where the DNA matches it firmly. The listing skips clone size in some rows; elsewhere it reads once, few, many or a size class.

clone size,J gene,V gene,D gene,CDR3 DNA,CDR3 protein
.,TRBJ2-7,TRBV5-1,.,TGCGCCAGCTCCCCGGGCGCCTACGAGCAGTACTTC,CASSPGAYEQYF
.,TRBJ2-2,TRBV27,TRBD1,TGTGCCAGCAGTTTATTAGGCAGGGGGTTTGCCGGGGAGCTGTTTTTT,CASSLLGRGFAGELFF
.,TRBJ2-5,TRBV7-2,TRBD1,TGTGCCAGCAGCACAACAAACAGGGGGCGCGGGGAGACCCAGTACTTC,CASSTTNRGRGETQYF
.,TRBJ2-3,TRBV4-3,.,TGCGCCAGCAGCCTAACAACCCGGGCAGGGACAGATACGCAGTATTTT,CASSLTTRAGTDTQYF
few,TRBJ2-7,TRBV5-1,TRBD1,TGCGCCAGCAGCTTCGGACAGGACGCCTACGAGCAGTACTTC,CASSFGQDAYEQYF
.,TRBJ1-4,TRBV19,.,TGTGCCAGTAGTATTGGGACTAATGAAAAACTGTTTTTT,CASSIGTNEKLFF
.,TRBJ2-1,TRBV5-1,.,TGCGCCAGCAGCTTGGTGGCAGGGACGGGGCGGGGGCCCTACAATGAGCAGTTCTTC,CASSLVAGTGRGPYNEQFF
.,TRBJ2-3,TRBV7-3,.,TGTGCCAGCAGCTCAAATCCCTCTAGCACAGATACGCAGTATTTT,CASSSNPSSTDTQYF
.,TRBJ2-2,TRBV6-4,.,TGTGCCAGCAGTGACCCCTACACCCAGACCGGGGAGCTGTTTTTT,CASSDPYTQTGELFF
.,TRBJ1-1,TRBV11-2,TRBD1,TGTGCCAGCAGCCGCACAGTCCTACTAGACAGGGGTTTCACTGAAGCTTTCTTT,CASSRTVLLDRGFTEAFF